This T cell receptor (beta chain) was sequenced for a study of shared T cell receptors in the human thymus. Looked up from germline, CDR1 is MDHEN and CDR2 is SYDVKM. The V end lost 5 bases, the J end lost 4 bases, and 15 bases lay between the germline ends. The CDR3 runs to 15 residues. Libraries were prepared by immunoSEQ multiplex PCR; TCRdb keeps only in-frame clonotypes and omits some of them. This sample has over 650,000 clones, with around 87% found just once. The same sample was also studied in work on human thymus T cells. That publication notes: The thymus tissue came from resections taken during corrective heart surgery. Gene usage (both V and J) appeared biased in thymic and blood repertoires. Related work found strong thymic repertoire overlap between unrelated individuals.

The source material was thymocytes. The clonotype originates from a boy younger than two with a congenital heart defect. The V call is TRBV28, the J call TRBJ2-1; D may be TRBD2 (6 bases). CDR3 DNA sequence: TGTGCCAGCAGTATAAAACTAGCAGATTACAATGAGCAGTTCTTC. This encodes CASSIKLADYNEQFF.